Listed below are T cell receptor beta chains from one sample, sequenced in a study of glioma-infiltrating T cells after dendritic cell vaccination. The protocol was immunoSEQ multiplex PCR, while the TCRdb copy is restricted to in-frame clones and leaves out a portion. The sample has around 78,000 clones; 85% are singletons. The specimen comprised blood, sampled after dendritic cell vaccination. These receptors were collected from a human donor with glioblastoma. Each CDR3 is given with its conserved first and last residue. The D gene is left open where the match is weak.

D gene,J gene,V gene,CDR3 DNA,CDR3 protein
TRBD1,TRBJ1-2,TRBV7-6,TGTGCCAGCAGCCCGAGGGACAGGACTAACTATGGCTACACCTTC,CASSPRDRTNYGYTF
TRBD2,TRBJ2-1,TRBV6-5,TGTGCCAGCAGTTACTTGGGACTAGCCGATGAGCAGTTCTTC,CASSYLGLADEQFF
.,TRBJ1-5,TRBV5-1,TGCGCCAGCAGCTTGGGGGGGGGCAATCAGCCCCAGCATTTT,CASSLGGGNQPQHF
.,TRBJ2-2,TRBV6-9,TGTGCCAGCCGGGACACTCGTCGGACCGGGGAGCTGTTTTTT,CASRDTRRTGELFF
.,TRBJ2-5,TRBV5-1,TGCGCCAGCAGCCCCCTCGGTCGGGCGGGAGAGACCCAGTACTTC,CASSPLGRAGETQYF
TRBD1,TRBJ1-2,TRBV4-3,TGCGCCAGCAGCGAAACAGGGGTCTATGGCTACACCTTC,CASSETGVYGYTF
TRBD2,TRBJ2-7,TRBV5-4,TGTGCCAGCACCGGGACTAGCGGGAGTTCCCACGAGCAGTACTTC,CASTGTSGSSHEQYF
.,TRBJ2-7,TRBV5-1,TGCGCCAGCAGCTCTGAAGCTCCGGACAGCCTCTCCTACGAGCAGTACTTC,CASSSEAPDSLSYEQYF
.,TRBJ2-7,TRBV6-1,TGTGCCACTCACTCATCCTACGAGCAGTACTTC,CATHSSYEQYF
TRBD2,TRBJ2-5,TRBV4-2,TGTGCCAGCAGCCAAGAAGGACCGGGGGGGCGAGGAGAGACCCAGTACTTC,CASSQEGPGGRGETQYF
TRBD1,TRBJ2-7,TRBV4-3,TGCGCCAGCAGCCAAGCCGGGACAGGGACCTACGAGCAGTACTTC,CASSQAGTGTYEQYF
TRBD1,TRBJ1-3,TRBV7-3,TGTGCCAGCAGCAACGACAGGGTTCGGAGGTCTGGAAACACCATATATTTT,CASSNDRVRRSGNTIYF